This note documents a single T cell receptor (beta chain) sequence. The count of this clone is one. The clone's antigen remains unknown. No much larger clonotype is one base removed from it; base qualities were not supplied. Within the sample, other DNA sequences also encode this same CDR3. Using the deep immunoSEQ assay, multiplex PCR amplified TCR CDR3 regions from genomic DNA. Genomic DNA extracted from each cell subset was distributed evenly over all wells of several immunoSEQ 96-well plates, and each plate served as one replicate. Each replicate PCR for sorted subsets received about 200 ng genomic DNA, equal to roughly 29,000 T cell genomes. Purified libraries were quantified with a Qubit 3.0 fluorometer, sized on a Bioanalyzer 2100, and re-quantified with the KAPA Library Quantification kit. Every immunoSEQ 96-well plate was sequenced on a dedicated single-read 150-cycle Illumina NextSeq 550 flow cell. As for the original processing: The immunoSEQ output contained only junctional sequences without quality scores, so filtering could not match that applied to full-length reads. To assign V/J genes and CDR3, sequences were annotated against IMGT germline references using PyIR, a Python wrapper for IgBLAST v1.9. Reads with weak V/J assignments (E-value above 1e-6), missing CDR3, stop codons, out-of-frame junctions, or ambiguous translated residues were removed. A V3J clonotype was defined by an identical inferred V gene, J gene, and CDR3 amino acid sequence. The percentage overlap between two repertoires was calculated by dividing the number of shared unique clonotypes by the size of the smaller repertoire. RTK rarefaction, the Chao1 estimator, and Recon v2.1 estimates of unobserved clonotypes were used to assess repertoire richness. OLGA was used to compute generation probabilities for all TCRbeta clonotypes that the gDNA method yielded from a handful of donors. TCRdb's version of the immuneACCESS table is confined to in-frame rearrangements and falls short of the full clone set. An unresolved V gene accounts for under half of the shortfall where checked; the remainder is of unknown origin. D and trimming were read from the DNA, whereas the V and J calls and clone size are those reported in that table. This sample comprises about 2,200,000 clones, approximately 94% of them detected only once. Of the sample, around 1.7% falls within the top ten clones.

CDR1 and CDR2 (MNHEY, SMNVEV) derive from the germline V gene (reference sequence). Taken from cysteine to phenylalanine, the CDR3 has 13 residues. The only DNA kept is the CDR3, 39 bases in frame from the first base. Relative to germline, V is 4 bases shorter and J is 4 bases shorter, with 5 bases between their ends. CD8 naive samples were obtained by positive selection for CCR7 among CD45RO-negative cells, yielding a CD45RA+CCR7+ population from which TemRA cells were excluded. The donors were healthy, HIV-negative adults with no recently reported acute infections or vaccinations. Every donor was a Caucasian adult residing in Nashville, Tennessee, USA. Blood was collected by leukapheresis, and PBMCs were isolated by Ficoll-Histopaque density gradient centrifugation and then cryopreserved in liquid nitrogen vapor phase. Analytical flow cytometry was used to check the purity and quantity of every magnetically sorted T cell population. Genomic DNA was isolated from each sorted fraction and quantified by UV absorbance on a Nanodrop 2000c.

The data stem from a study of shared clonotypes between healthy human individuals (dated by TCRdb to 2020 to 2021). Regarding the research as a whole: Two women and three men aged 18 to 49 years were included in the cohort. Blood TCR repertoires of roughly five healthy adults were deeply sequenced to estimate repertoire size and the extent of clonotype sharing between individuals. Different laboratories and diverse techniques were used to prepare libraries and sequence TCR repertoires, to increase sequencing depth and limit assay-specific biases. Leukapheresis yielded between about 0.94 and 9 billion PBMCs per donor. For each donor, three plates each were used for CD4 naive and CD4 memory, two plates were used for CD8 naive, and one plate was used for CD8 memory.

On the study overall, not on this receptor specifically: Because the study included only a small number of donors, the genetic and exposure-history diversity represented was limited. Pairwise subsampling led to the expectation that sequencing depth would affect the degree of clonotype sharing among donors. Rarefaction of sorted-subset datasets indicated incomplete sequencing despite the large sequencing depth. Naive subsets generally had larger estimated clonotype richness than memory subsets. Roughly 5.2% of naive CD4, 3% to 4% of naive CD8, 2.3% of memory CD4, and around 0.42% of memory CD8 clonotypes were shared across several donors. Compared with non-shared clonotypes, the clonotypes found in all four sorted-subset donors had higher generation probabilities. Sampling was limited to blood, and TCR repertoires in tissue likely differ from TCR repertoires in blood.

The sequence came from a man between 18 and 35 years old in good health. Some clones in this sample may be carry-over from other donors' samples. This chain joins TRBV27 to TRBJ2-6; the D gene is not confidently resolved. Sequenced input: naive CD8+ T cells from PBMCs. Sample cell subset or site, as interpreted from the label and publication: CD45RA+CCR7+. In nucleotides, the sequence is TGTGCCAGCAGTTCGACAGGGGCCAACGTCCTGACTTTC. This translates into CASSSTGANVLTF.